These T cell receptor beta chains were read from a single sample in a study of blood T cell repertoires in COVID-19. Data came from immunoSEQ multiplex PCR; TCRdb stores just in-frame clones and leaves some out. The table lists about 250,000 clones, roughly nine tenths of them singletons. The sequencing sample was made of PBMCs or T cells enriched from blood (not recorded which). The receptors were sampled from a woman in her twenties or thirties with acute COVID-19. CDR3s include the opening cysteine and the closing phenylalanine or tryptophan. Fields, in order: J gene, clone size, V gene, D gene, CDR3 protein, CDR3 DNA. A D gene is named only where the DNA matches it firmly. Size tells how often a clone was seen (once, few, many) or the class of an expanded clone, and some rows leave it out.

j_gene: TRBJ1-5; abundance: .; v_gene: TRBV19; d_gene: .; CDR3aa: CASSIVGRNQPQHF; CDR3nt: TGTGCCAGTAGTATCGTCGGCAGGAATCAGCCCCAGCATTTT
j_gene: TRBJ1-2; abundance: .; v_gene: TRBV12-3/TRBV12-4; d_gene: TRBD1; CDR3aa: CASSSGQGYGYTF; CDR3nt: TGTGCCAGCAGTTCGGGACAGGGATATGGCTACACCTTC
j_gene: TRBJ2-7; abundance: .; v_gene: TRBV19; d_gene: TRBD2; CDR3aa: CASSMVEGGSAYEQYF; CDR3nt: TGTGCCAGTAGTATGGTGGAGGGAGGGTCGGCCTACGAGCAGTACTTC
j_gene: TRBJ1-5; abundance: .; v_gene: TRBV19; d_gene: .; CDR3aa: CASSVQKLSNQPQHF; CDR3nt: TGTGCCAGTAGCGTACAGAAACTTAGCAATCAGCCCCAGCATTTT
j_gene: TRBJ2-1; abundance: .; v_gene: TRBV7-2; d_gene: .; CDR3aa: CASIGLTGSYNEQFF; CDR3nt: TGTGCCAGCATCGGACTAACCGGCTCCTACAATGAGCAGTTCTTC
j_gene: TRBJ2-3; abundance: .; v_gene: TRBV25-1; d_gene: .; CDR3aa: CASRHWGYTQYF; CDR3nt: TGTGCCAGCAGGCACTGGGGCTATACGCAGTATTTT
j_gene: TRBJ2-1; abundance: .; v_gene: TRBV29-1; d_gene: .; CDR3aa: CSVVKSASGINEQFF; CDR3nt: TGCAGCGTTGTAAAATCCGCCTCCGGGATAAATGAGCAGTTCTTC
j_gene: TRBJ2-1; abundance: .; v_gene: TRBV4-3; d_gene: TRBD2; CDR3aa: CASSQGPGLAGGNEQFF; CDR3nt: TGCGCCAGCAGCCAAGGGCCGGGACTAGCGGGAGGCAATGAGCAGTTCTTC
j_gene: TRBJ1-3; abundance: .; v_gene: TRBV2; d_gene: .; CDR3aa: CASSEVPGTTGNTIYF; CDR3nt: TGTGCCAGCAGTGAAGTTCCTGGGACAACTGGAAACACCATATATTTT
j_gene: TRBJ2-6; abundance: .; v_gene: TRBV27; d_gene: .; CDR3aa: CASSSFPSGANVLTF; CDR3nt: TGTGCCAGCAGTTCCTTCCCCTCTGGGGCCAACGTCCTGACTTTC
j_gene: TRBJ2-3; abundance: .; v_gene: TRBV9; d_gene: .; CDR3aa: CASSLKVVRTDTQYF; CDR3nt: TGTGCCAGCAGCCTAAAAGTGGTTCGGACAGATACGCAGTATTTT
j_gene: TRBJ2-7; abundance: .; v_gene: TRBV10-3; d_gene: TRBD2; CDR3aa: CAISGPSGSPYYEQYF; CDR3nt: TGTGCCATCAGTGGCCCTAGCGGGAGCCCCTACTACGAGCAGTACTTC
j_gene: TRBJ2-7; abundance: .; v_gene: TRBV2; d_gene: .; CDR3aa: CASIQGLFYEQYF; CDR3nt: TGTGCCAGCATTCAGGGGCTGTTTTACGAGCAGTACTTC
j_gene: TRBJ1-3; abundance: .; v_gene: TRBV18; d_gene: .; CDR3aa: CASSPGQIGNTIYF; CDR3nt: TGTGCCAGCTCACCAGGGCAGATCGGAAACACCATATATTTT
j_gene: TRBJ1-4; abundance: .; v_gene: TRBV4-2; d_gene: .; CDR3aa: CASSQMTGLNEKLFF; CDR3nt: TGTGCCAGCAGCCAAATGACAGGCCTCAATGAAAAACTGTTTTTT
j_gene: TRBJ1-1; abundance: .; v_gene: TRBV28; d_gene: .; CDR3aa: CASSDHTRGGTEAFF; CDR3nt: TGTGCCAGCAGCGATCACACCCGAGGGGGCACTGAAGCTTTCTTT
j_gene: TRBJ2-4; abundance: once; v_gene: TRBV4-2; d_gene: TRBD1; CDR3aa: CASSQLGQGGAKNIQYF; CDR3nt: TGTGCCAGCAGCCAACTGGGACAGGGGGGTGCAAAAAACATTCAGTACTTC
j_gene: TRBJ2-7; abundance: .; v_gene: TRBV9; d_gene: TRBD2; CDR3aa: CASSVVTGGEQYF; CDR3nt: TGTGCCAGCAGCGTAGTTACGGGAGGCGAGCAGTACTTC
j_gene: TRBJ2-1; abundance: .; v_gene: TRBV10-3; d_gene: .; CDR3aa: CAIIIRGGRGWLSYNEQFF; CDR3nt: TGTGCCATCATTATAAGGGGCGGGCGGGGCTGGCTTTCGTACAATGAGCAGTTCTTC
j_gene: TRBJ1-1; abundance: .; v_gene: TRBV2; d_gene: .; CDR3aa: CASSRQIENTEAFF; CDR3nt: TGTGCCAGCAGTCGCCAGATTGAGAACACTGAAGCTTTCTTT
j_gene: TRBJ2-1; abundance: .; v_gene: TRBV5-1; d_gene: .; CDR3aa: CASSPDLLALNEQFF; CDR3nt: TGCGCCAGCAGCCCGGATCTACTAGCTCTGAATGAGCAGTTCTTC
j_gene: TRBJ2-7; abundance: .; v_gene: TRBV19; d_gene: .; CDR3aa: CASSTSRGYEQYF; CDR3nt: TGTGCCAGTAGTACGTCCAGGGGCTACGAGCAGTACTTC
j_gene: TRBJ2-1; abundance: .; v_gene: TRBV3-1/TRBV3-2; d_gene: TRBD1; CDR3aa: CASSQRPGTGKYNEQFF; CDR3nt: TGTGCCAGCAGCCAAAGACCTGGGACAGGGAAGTACAATGAGCAGTTCTTC
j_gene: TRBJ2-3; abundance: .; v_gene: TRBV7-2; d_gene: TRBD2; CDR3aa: CASTPPGLAGTDTQYF; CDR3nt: TGTGCCAGCACCCCGCCGGGACTAGCGGGCACAGATACGCAGTATTTT
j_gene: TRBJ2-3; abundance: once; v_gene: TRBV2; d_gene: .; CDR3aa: CASSEARTDTQYF; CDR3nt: TGTGCCAGCAGTGAGGCTCGCACAGATACGCAGTATTTT
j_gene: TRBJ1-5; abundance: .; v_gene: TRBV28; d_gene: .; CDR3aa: CASSQSGDGQPQHF; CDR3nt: TGTGCCAGCAGCCAGTCAGGGGATGGACAGCCCCAGCATTTT
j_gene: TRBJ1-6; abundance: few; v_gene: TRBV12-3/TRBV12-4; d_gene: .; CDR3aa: CASSPRGYSPLHF; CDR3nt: TGTGCCAGCAGTCCTCGAGGGTATTCACCCCTCCACTTT
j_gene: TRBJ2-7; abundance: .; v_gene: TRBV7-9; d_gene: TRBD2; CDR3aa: CASSLASGSSREQYF; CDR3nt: TGTGCCAGCAGCTTAGCTAGCGGGAGTTCGAGGGAGCAGTACTTC
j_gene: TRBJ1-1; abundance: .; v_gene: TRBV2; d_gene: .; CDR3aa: CAGRQSSTEAFF; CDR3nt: TGTGCCGGCAGACAGTCAAGCACTGAAGCTTTCTTT
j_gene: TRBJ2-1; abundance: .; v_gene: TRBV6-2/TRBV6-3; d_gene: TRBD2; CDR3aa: CASSYLLAEWFF; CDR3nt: TGTGCCAGCAGTTACCTGCTAGCGGAGTGGTTCTTC
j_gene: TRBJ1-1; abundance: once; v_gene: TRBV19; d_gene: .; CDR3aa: CASSMVGPRGAFF; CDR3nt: TGTGCCAGTAGTATGGTGGGGCCCCGAGGAGCTTTCTTT
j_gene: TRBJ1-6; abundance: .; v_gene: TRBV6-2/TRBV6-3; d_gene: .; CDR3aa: CASSPMAEGGSPLHF; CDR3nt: TGTGCCAGCAGCCCCATGGCAGAAGGAGGCTCACCCCTCCACTTT